The sequence of this TCR beta chain was determined in a study of blood T cells in healthy people across ages. The draw of peripheral blood yielded around 10 milliliters from each donor. Each sample yielded at least 5.5 micrograms of PBMC total RNA. Primed by a sample-barcoded 5' primer and a J-beta primer mix, a second PCR proceeded for 7 to 11 cycles. TCRdb analysed the 5' RACE reads with MiXCR anew, one entry per CDR3 protein. Here the sample spans about 970,000 distinct CDR3 sequences, 51% being singletons. Findings of the study overall: Among T cells, TCR beta diversity per million cells dropped roughly linearly as age rose. When one million T cells were used, diversity estimates were thought to be underestimates.

CDR1 is MNHEY, CDR2 SMNVEV, per germline (reference sequence). Trimming took 5 bases from V and 1 from J, leaving 14 bases between them. This CDR3 is built from 16 residues. In this sample, this clonotype turned up a few times. Its antigen is not identified. This TCR derives from a woman aged 60 to 75 in good health. This rearrangement joins TRBV27 to TRBJ1-4; D gene ambiguous. The sample consisted of blood. CDR3 bases: TGTGCCAGCAGTCCCAAACGGACGGTAACTAATGAAAAACTGTTTTTT. Translating gives CASSPKRTVTNEKLFF. Filled out from reference TRBV27 and TRBJ1-4, the complete variable domain reads EAQVTQNPRYLITVTGKKLTVTCSQNMNHEYMSWYRQDPGLGLRQIYYSMNVEVTDKGDVPEGYKVSRKEKRNFPLILESPSPNQTSLYFCASSPKRTVTNEKLFFGSGTQLSVL.